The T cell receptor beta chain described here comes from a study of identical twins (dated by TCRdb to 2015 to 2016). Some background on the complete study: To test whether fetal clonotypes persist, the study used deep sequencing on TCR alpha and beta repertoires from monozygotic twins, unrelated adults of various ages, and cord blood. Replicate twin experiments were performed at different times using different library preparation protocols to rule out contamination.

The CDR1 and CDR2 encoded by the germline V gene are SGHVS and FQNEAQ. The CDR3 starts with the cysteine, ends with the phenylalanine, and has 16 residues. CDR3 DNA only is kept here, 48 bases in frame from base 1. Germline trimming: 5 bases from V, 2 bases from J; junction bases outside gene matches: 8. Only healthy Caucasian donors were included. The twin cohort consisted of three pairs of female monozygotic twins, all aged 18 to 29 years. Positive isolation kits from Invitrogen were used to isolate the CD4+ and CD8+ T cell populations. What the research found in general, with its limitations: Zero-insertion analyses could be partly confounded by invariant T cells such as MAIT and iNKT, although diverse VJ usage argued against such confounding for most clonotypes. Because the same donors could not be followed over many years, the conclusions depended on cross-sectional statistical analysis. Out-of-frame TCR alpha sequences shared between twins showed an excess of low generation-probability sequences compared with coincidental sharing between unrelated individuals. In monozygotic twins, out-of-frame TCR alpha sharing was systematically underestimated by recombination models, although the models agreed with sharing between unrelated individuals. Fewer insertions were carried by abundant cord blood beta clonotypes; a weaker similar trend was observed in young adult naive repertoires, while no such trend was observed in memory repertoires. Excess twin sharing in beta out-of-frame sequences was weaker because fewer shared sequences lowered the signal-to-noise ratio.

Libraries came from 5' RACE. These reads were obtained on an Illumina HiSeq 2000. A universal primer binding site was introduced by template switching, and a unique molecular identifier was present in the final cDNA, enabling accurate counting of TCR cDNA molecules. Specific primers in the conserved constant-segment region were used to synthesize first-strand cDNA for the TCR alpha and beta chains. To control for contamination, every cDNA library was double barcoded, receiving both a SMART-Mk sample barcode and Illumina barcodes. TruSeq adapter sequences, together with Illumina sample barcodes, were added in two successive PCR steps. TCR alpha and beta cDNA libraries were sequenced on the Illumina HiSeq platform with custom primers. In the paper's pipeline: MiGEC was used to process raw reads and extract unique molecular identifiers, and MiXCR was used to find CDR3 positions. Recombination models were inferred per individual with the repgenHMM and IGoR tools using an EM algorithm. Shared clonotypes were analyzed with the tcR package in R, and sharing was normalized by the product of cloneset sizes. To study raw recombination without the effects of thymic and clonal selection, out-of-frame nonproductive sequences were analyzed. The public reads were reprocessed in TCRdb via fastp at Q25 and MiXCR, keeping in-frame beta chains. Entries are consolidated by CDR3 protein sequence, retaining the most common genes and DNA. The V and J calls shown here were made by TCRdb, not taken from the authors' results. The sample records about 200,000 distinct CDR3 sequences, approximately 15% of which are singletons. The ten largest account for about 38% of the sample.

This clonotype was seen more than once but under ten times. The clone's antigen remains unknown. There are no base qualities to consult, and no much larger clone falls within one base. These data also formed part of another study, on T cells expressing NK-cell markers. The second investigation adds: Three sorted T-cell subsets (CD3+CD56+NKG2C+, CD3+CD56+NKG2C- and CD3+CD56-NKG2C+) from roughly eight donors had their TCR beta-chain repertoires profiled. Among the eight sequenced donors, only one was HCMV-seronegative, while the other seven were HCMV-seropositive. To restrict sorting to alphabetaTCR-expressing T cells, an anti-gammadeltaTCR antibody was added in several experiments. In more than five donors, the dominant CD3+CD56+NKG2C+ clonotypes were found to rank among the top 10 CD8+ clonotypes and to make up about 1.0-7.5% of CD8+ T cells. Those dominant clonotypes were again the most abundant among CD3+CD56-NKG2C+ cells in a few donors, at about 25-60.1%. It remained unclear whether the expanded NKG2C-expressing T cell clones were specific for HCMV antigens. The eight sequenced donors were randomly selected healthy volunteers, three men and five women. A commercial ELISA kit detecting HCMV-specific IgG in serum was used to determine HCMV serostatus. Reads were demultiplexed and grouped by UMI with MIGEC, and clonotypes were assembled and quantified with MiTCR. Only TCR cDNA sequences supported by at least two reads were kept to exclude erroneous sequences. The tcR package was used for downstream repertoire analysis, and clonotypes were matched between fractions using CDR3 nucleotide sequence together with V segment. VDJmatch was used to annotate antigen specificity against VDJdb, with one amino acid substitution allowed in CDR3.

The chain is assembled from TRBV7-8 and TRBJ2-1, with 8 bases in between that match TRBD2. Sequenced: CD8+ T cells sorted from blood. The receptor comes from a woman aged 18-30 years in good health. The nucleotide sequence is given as TGTGCCAGCAGCCCCACCCCGCGGGGGGCCTACAATGAGCAGTTCTTC. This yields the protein CASSPTPRGAYNEQFF.